What follows are 26 T cell receptor beta chains derived from one specimen sequenced in a study of blood T cell repertoires in COVID-19. Libraries were prepared by immunoSEQ multiplex PCR; TCRdb keeps only in-frame clonotypes and omits some of them. Among over 400,000 clones, about 89% were seen once, and the ten largest hold 7.8%. The sequenced material came from peripheral blood. Source of these receptors: a woman between 50 and 59 years old with COVID-19, enrolled during active disease.

This clone was counted a single time. The chain has TRBV3-1 (or the pseudogene TRBV3-2) and TRBJ2-7; D remains unclear. CDR1 is LGHDT, CDR2 YNNKEL, per germline (reference sequence). V lost 1 base and J 0 bases, leaving 7 bases between the germline ends. The CDR3 is made up of 14 amino acids. CDR3 residues: CASSQVYSSYEQYF. CDR3 DNA sequence: TGTGCCAGCAGCCAAGTGTACAGCTCCTACGAGCAGTACTTC.

This chain connects TRBV7-3 to TRBJ2-2, with a possible D match to TRBD1 (5 bases). With 1 base removed from V and 7 bases from J, the gap between germline ends came to 22 bases. The CDR3 is made up of 18 amino acids. Germline CDR1 reads SGHTA; CDR2 reads FQGTGA. The CDR3 loop reads CASSLSSQATIRGGELFF. In DNA, the CDR3 is TGTGCCAGCAGCTTAAGCTCACAGGCCACCATAAGGGGCGGGGAGCTGTTTTTT.

The chain has TRBV7-8 and TRBJ1-1; no definite D call. The V end lost 0 bases, the J end lost 1 base, and 9 bases lay between the germline ends. Germline V gives CDR1 SGHVS, CDR2 FQNEAQ. The CDR3 sequence is 15 residues long. This chain's CDR3 is CASSLAYSRNTEAFF. The CDR3 region has the DNA TGTGCCAGCAGCTTAGCGTACAGCCGGAACACTGAAGCTTTCTTT. The variable domain in full, with the rest retrieved from reference TRBV7-8 and TRBJ1-1, is GAGVSQSPRYKVAKRGQDVALRCDPISGHVSLFWYQQALGQGPEFLTYFQNEAQLDKSGLPSDRFFAERPEGSVSTLKIQRTQQEDSAVYLCASSLAYSRNTEAFFGQGTRLTVV.

The rearrangement joins TRBV6-5 to TRBJ1-4; D might be TRBD1 (6 bases). Trimming left V 5 bases short and J 3 bases short, with 10 bases between. The length of the CDR3 is 14 residues. Germline V CDR1 and CDR2: MNHEY, SVGAGI. CDR3 DNA sequence: TGTGCCAGCAGTCTGACAGGACCTAATGAAAAACTGTTTTTT. Translated, it gives CASSLTGPNEKLFF.

The chain couples TRBV19 to TRBJ2-1; TRBD1 is a possible D gene (6 bases). Looked up from germline, CDR1 is LNHDA and CDR2 is SQIVND (reference sequence). Trimming pared 7 bases from V and 0 bases from J, leaving 13 bases between. The CDR3 totals 15 residues. The CDR3 DNA is TGTGCCAGTAAGAGACAGGATAGCTCCTACAATGAGCAGTTCTTC. Translation: CASKRQDSSYNEQFF. Filled out from reference TRBV19 and TRBJ2-1, the complete variable domain reads DGGITQSPKYLFRKEGQNVTLSCEQNLNHDAMYWYRQDPGQGLRLIYYSQIVNDFQKGDIAEGYSVSREKKESFPLTVTSAQKNPTAFYLCASKRQDSSYNEQFFGPGTRLTVL.

This rearrangement joins TRBV5-1 to TRBJ2-3; D perhaps matches TRBD1 (6 bases). The germline V gene encodes CDR1 SGHRS and CDR2 YFSETQ. The CDR3 is 14 residues long. The ends were cut back, 7 bases at V and 1 base at J, with 13 bases in the middle. The DNA of the CDR3 is TGCGCCAGCGGACTGACAGGCGGCACAGATACGCAGTATTTT. Protein product: CASGLTGGTDTQYF.

The chain has TRBV5-1 and TRBJ1-2; TRBD1 is a possible D gene (6 bases). V shed 4 bases and J shed 5 bases, with 15 bases lying between them. From germline, CDR1 is SGHRS and CDR2 YFSETQ. The CDR3 is made up of 14 amino acids. The DNA for the CDR3 is TGCGCCAGCAGCCCAGGGACATCCAATTATGGCTACACCTTC. Protein: CASSPGTSNYGYTF.

About this clone: Distinct nucleotide sequences in the sample also encode this CDR3. V is TRBV30 and J is TRBJ2-1; possible D gene TRBD2, 6 bases. Germline V lookup: CDR1 GTSNPN, CDR2 SVGIG (reference sequence). The V end lost 5 bases, the J end lost 4 bases, and 9 bases lay between the germline ends. CDR3 length: 12 residues. This CDR3 reads CAWSGSYNEQFF. CDR3 nucleotides: TGTGCCTGGTCCGGGAGTTACAATGAGCAGTTCTTC.

J is TRBJ2-2 and V is TRBV3-1 (or the pseudogene TRBV3-2); TRBD1 matches at 7 bases. CDR1 and CDR2 from the germline V gene are LGHDT and YNNKEL (reference sequence). There are 18 residues in the CDR3. V gave up 1 base and J gave up 5 bases; unmatched junction bases: 13. The CDR3 DNA is TGTGCCAGCAGCCAAGGAGTAGGCGGACAGGTGGATACCGGGGAGCTGTTTTTT. Protein product: CASSQGVGGQVDTGELFF.

The count of this clone is one. This chain connects TRBV19 to TRBJ1-5; no definite D call. There are 13 residues in the CDR3. The germline V gene has CDR1 LNHDA and CDR2 SQIVND (reference sequence). Trimming left V 5 bases short and J 5 bases short, with 10 bases between. As DNA, the CDR3 is TGTGCCAGTAGTCAGACTTCCGATCAGCCCCAGCATTTT. Amino acid sequence: CASSQTSDQPQHF.

The rearrangement links TRBV7-9 to TRBJ1-2; no reliable D call. Trimming took off 5 bases at V and 1 base at J, with 17 bases between the two ends. Germline V lookup: CDR1 SEHNR, CDR2 FQNEAQ (reference sequence). This CDR3 has 16 residues. DNA for the CDR3: TGTGCCAGCAGCCTGGCTACCGACTCTTATAACTATGGCTACACCTTC. Protein product: CASSLATDSYNYGYTF. Drawing the rest from reference TRBV7-9 and TRBJ1-2, the complete variable domain is DTGVSQNPRHKITKRGQNVTFRCDPISEHNRLYWYRQTLGQGPEFLTYFQNEAQLEKSRLLSDRFSAERPKGSFSTLEIQRTEQGDSAMYLCASSLATDSYNYGYTFGSGTRLTVV.

V is TRBV6-5 and J is TRBJ1-2, with TRBD1 as a possible D gene (5 bases). CDR3 size: 15 residues. CDR1 is MNHEY and CDR2 is SVGAGI in the germline V gene. V was cut by 6 bases and J by 3 bases, with 17 bases left in between. DNA for the CDR3: TGTGCCAGCAGAAGGGCCGGCAGGGCGGACTATGGCTACACCTTC. Translated: CASRRAGRADYGYTF.

The chain combines TRBV19 with TRBJ1-1; TRBD1 aligns across 10 bases. The germline CDR1 and CDR2 sequences are LNHDA and SQIVND (reference sequence). This CDR3 spans 12 amino acids. J lost 9 bases, V lost 9 bases, and 7 bases had no gene match. CDR3 region: CASLKDRGKAFF. CDR3 sequence (DNA): TGTGCCAGCCTCAAGGACAGGGGGAAAGCTTTCTTT.

J is TRBJ1-1 and V is TRBV6-6; 9 bases are a match to TRBD1. Trimming cost V 6 bases and J 3 bases; bases outside gene matches: 5. CDR3 length: 14 amino acids. Germline-derived CDR1 and CDR2 are MNHNY and SVGAGI (reference sequence). The chain's CDR3 is CASRRTGVHTEAFF. Written as DNA, the CDR3 is TGTGCCAGCAGAAGGACAGGGGTTCACACTGAAGCTTTCTTT.

The chain uses TRBV2 and TRBJ2-5; a possible D gene is TRBD1 (6 bases). This CDR3 region has 12 residues. Germline-derived CDR1 and CDR2 are SNHLY and FYNNEI. Trimming cost V 8 bases and J 5 bases, with 12 bases left between them. CDR3 sequence (DNA): TGTGCCAGCTCAGGGGTCCGGGAGACCCAGTACTTC. Translation: CASSGVRETQYF.

The V call is TRBV19, the J call TRBJ1-1; 9 bases map to TRBD1. With V trimmed by 8 bases and J by 1 base, 17 bases remained unmatched. Looked up from germline, CDR1 is LNHDA and CDR2 is SQIVND (reference sequence). There are 18 residues in the CDR3. CDR3 in DNA: TGTGCCAGTCCTCCCGAGCCTGGGACAGGGTCGGGGAACACTGAAGCTTTCTTT. Translated, it gives CASPPEPGTGSGNTEAFF.

The chain links TRBV4-1 to TRBJ2-1; D unresolved. V lost 0 bases and J lost 0, with 6 bases in between. This CDR3 is 15 amino acids long. Germline V CDR1 and CDR2: MGHRA, YSYEKL. The CDR3 here is CASSQEVSSYNEQFF. DNA of the CDR3: TGCGCCAGCAGCCAAGAAGTTAGCTCCTACAATGAGCAGTTCTTC.

V and J are TRBV24-1 and TRBJ2-2, with a possible D match to TRBD2 (7 bases). The length of the CDR3 is 12 residues. The V end was cut by 12 bases, the J end by 7 bases, with 14 bases between. Germline values: CDR1 KGHDR, CDR2 SFDVKD. As DNA, the CDR3 is TGTGCCCTCGGGGGGCCCGACGGGGAGCTGTTTTTT. Its protein is CALGGPDGELFF.

The chain employs TRBV28 and TRBJ2-7; D might be TRBD1 (5 bases). The CDR3 is 15 amino acids. CDR1 and CDR2 (germline): MDHEN, SYDVKM. The ends were cut back, 6 bases at V and 4 bases at J, with 19 bases in the middle. The CDR3 DNA reads as TGTGCCAGCAGGGAGCCCACCCAGGGCGGATACGAGCAGTACTTC. This codes for CASREPTQGGYEQYF. The complete variable domain, with remaining parts taken from reference TRBV28 and TRBJ2-7, reads DVKVTQSSRYLVKRTGEKVFLECVQDMDHENMFWYRQDPGLGLRLIYFSYDVKMKEKGDIPEGYSVSREKKERFSLILESASTNQTSMYLCASREPTQGGYEQYFGPGTRLTVT.

The chain couples TRBV4-1 to TRBJ2-1; possibly TRBD2 for D (6 bases). CDR3 length: 13 residues. Trimming removed 1 base at V and 9 bases at J, with 10 bases between. Germline CDR1 MGHRA, CDR2 YSYEKL. The CDR3 DNA reads TGCGCCAGCAGCCAAGTTGGGGGAGGTGAGCAGTTCTTC. It encodes CASSQVGGGEQFF.

V gene TRBV6-5 combines with J gene TRBJ1-4; a possible D gene is TRBD1 (6 bases). Per germline, CDR1 MNHEY and CDR2 SVGAGI. CDR3 length: 15 amino acids. Trimming removed 0 bases at V and 8 bases at J, with 13 bases between. In DNA, the CDR3 is TGTGCCAGCAGTTACTCCAGGGCAGGGGCGGAAAAACTGTTTTTT. It codes for CASSYSRAGAEKLFF.

The chain employs TRBV24-1 and TRBJ1-1, with D perhaps TRBD1 (5 bases). CDR3 length: 13 amino acids. Per the germline V gene, CDR1 is KGHDR and CDR2 is SFDVKD. V lost 4 bases and J lost 6, with 11 bases in between. The CDR3 nucleotides are TGTGCCACCAGTGACCCGGGGGGGGCTGAAGCTTTCTTT. This gives the protein CATSDPGGAEAFF.

J is TRBJ2-5 and V is TRBV4-1; TRBD1 is a possible D gene (6 bases). Per germline, CDR1 MGHRA and CDR2 YSYEKL. The V gene lost 0 bases and the J gene lost 0 bases, with 11 bases spanning the gap. CDR3 length equals 16 residues. The CDR3 region has the DNA TGCGCCAGCAGCCAAGAGTTTCGGGACAACCAAGAGACCCAGTACTTC. It codes for CASSQEFRDNQETQYF.

This clone was detected once. The chain uses TRBV29-1 and TRBJ1-5; 10 nucleotides line up with TRBD1. V was pared by 4 bases and J by 5 bases, with 2 bases of the junction left unmatched. CDR3 length: 13 amino acids. CDR1 is SQVTM, CDR2 ANQGSEA, per germline. CDR3: CSVGGQGHQPQHF. In DNA, the CDR3 is TGCAGCGTTGGGGGACAGGGGCATCAGCCCCAGCATTTT. The entire variable domain, with the rest obtained from reference TRBV29-1 and TRBJ1-5, is as follows: SAVISQKPSRDICQRGTSLTIQCQVDSQVTMMFWYRQQPGQSLTLIATANQGSEATYESGFVIDKFPISRPNLTFSTLTVSNMSPEDSSIYLCSVGGQGHQPQHFGDGTRLSIL.

The rearrangement links TRBV3-1 (or the pseudogene TRBV3-2) to TRBJ2-4, with D possibly being TRBD2 (6 bases). Trimming took 0 bases from V and 3 from J, leaving 21 bases between them. The germline CDR1 and CDR2 sequences are LGHDT and YNNKEL (reference sequence). This CDR3 has 19 residues. The CDR3 reads CASSQDGRTSAFGKNIQYF. CDR3 nucleotide sequence: TGTGCCAGCAGCCAAGATGGGAGGACCTCGGCTTTCGGCAAAAACATTCAGTACTTC.

DNA of the CDR3: TGTGCCACCGAGGTTGGGACTTACAATGAGCAGTTCTTC. Amino acids: CATEVGTYNEQFF. The gene calls are TRBV24-1 and TRBJ2-1; TRBD2 might be the D (6 bases). Germline loops: CDR1 KGHDR, CDR2 SFDVKD. CDR3 length: 13 amino acids. Between the trimmed V and J ends, which lost 9 bases and 4 bases, there was a span of 12 bases.